This T cell receptor (beta chain) is from a study of OX40 agonist ivuxolimab in advanced cancers. V lost 6 bases, J lost 3 bases, and 11 bases lay in between. CDR3 length: 13 amino acids. Germline V gene lookup returns CDR1 ENHRY and CDR2 SYGVKD. Assay used: immunoSEQ multiplex PCR; TCRdb lists only in-frame clones, some missing. The sample lists fewer than 95,000 clones; less than 85% were seen once. The source of this sequence is an adult with an advanced solid tumor such as melanoma, head and neck, liver or kidney cancer. This rearrangement joins TRBV10-3 to TRBJ1-1; D unresolved. Sequenced material: CD4+ or CD8+ T cells sorted from blood, taken in a trial of the OX40 agonist ivuxolimab. The CDR3 bases are TGTGCCATCAGGACATTTGCGGACACTGAAGCTTTCTTT. Amino acids: CAIRTFADTEAFF.